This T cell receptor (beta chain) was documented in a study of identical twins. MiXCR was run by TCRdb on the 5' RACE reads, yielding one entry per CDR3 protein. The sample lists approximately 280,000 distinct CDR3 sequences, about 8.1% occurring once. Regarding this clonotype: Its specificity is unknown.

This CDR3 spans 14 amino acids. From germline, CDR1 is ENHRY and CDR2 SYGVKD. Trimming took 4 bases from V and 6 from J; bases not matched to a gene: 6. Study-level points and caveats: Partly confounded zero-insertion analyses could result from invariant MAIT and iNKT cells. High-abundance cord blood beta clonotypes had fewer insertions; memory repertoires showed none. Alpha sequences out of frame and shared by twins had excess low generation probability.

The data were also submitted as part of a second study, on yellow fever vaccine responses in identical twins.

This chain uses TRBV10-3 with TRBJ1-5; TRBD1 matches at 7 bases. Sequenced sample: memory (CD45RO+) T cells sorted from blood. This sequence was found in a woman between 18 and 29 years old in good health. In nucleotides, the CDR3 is TGTGCCATCAGTGGCCGACAGGGCGGTCAGCCCCAGCATTTT. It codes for CAISGRQGGQPQHF.